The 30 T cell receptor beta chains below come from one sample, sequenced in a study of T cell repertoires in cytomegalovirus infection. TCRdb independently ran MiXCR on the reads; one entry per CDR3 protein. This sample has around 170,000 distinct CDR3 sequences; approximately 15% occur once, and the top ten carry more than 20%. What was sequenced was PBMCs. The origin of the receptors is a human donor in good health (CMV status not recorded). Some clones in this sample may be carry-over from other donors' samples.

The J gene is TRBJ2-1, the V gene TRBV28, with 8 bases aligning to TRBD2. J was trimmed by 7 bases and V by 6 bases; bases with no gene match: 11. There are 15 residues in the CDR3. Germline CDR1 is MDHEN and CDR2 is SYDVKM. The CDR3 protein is CASSDRSGNSNEQFF. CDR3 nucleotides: TGTGCCAGCAGCGACCGTAGCGGGAATTCGAATGAGCAGTTCTTC. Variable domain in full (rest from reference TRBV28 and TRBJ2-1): DVKVTQSSRYLVKRTGEKVFLECVQDMDHENMFWYRQDPGLGLRLIYFSYDVKMKEKGDIPEGYSVSREKKERFSLILESASTNQTSMYLCASSDRSGNSNEQFFGPGTRLTVL.

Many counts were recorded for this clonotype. As DNA, the CDR3 is TGTGCCAGCAGCTTAGTTGGGGGGAGCAATCAGCCCCAGCATTTT. It yields the protein CASSLVGGSNQPQHF. The chain has TRBV7-2 and TRBJ1-5; the D gene is possibly TRBD1 (5 bases). Per the germline V gene, CDR1 is SGHTA and CDR2 is FQGNSA. There are 15 residues in the CDR3. Between the trimmed V and J ends, which lost 1 base and 1 base, there was a span of 8 bases.

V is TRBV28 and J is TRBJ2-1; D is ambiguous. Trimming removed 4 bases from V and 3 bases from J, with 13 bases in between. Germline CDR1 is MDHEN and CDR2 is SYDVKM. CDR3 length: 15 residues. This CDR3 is CASSSATLGYNEQFF. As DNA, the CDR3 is TGTGCCAGCAGTTCCGCGACTTTGGGCTACAATGAGCAGTTCTTC.

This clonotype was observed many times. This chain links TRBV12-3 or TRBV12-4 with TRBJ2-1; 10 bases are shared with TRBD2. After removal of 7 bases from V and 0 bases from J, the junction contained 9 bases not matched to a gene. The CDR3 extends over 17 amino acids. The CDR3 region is CASNSPIAGGSYNEQFF. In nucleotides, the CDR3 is TGTGCCAGCAATTCCCCGATAGCGGGGGGCTCCTACAATGAGCAGTTCTTC.

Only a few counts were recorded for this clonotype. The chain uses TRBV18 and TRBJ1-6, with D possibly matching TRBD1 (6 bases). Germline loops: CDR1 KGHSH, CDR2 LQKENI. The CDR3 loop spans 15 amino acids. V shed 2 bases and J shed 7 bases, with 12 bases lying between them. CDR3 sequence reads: CASSPLDQGNSPLHF. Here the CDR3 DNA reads TGTGCCAGCTCACCATTGGACCAGGGGAATTCACCCCTCCACTTT.

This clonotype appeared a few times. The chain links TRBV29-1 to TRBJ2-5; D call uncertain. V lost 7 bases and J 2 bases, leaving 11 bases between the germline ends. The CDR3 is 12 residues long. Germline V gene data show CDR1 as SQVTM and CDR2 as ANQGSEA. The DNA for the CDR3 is TGCAGCGGTCATCCCCCACAAGAGACCCAGTACTTC. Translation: CSGHPPQETQYF.

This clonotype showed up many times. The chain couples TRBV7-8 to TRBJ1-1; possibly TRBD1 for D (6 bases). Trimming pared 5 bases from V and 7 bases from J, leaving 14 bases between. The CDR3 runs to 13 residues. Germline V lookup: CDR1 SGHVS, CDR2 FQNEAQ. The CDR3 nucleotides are TGTGCCAGCAGCAGGAGGGGGGGCGATGAAGCTTTCTTT. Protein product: CASSRRGGDEAFF.

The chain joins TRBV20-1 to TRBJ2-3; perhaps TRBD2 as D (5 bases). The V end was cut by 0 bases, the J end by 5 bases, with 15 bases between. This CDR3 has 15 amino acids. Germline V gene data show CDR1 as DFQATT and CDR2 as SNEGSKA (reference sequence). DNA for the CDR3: TGCAGTGCTAGAGACCGGGGAACAGCTCGAGATACGCAGTATTTT. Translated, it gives CSARDRGTARDTQYF.

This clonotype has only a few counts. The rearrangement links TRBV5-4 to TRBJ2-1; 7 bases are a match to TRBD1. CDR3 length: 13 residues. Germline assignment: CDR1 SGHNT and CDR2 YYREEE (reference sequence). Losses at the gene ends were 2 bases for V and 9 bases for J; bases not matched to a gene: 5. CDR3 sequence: CASSFGQGVEQFF. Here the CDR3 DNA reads TGTGCCAGCAGCTTCGGGCAGGGGGTTGAGCAGTTCTTC.

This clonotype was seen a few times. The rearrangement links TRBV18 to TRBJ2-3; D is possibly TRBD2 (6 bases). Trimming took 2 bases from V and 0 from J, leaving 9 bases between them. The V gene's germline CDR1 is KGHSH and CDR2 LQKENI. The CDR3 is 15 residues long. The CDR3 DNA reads TGTGCCAGCTCACCAATAGGGACTAGCACAGATACGCAGTATTTT. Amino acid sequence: CASSPIGTSTDTQYF. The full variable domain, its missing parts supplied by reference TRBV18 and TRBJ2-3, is NAGVMQNPRHLVRRRGQEARLRCSPMKGHSHVYWYRQLPEEGLKFMVYLQKENIIDESGMPKERFSAEFPKEGPSILRIQQVVRGDSAAYFCASSPIGTSTDTQYFGPGTRLTVL.

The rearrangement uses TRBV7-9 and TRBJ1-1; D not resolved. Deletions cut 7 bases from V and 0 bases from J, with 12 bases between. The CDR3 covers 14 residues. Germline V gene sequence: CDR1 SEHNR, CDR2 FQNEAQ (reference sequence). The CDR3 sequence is CASNSDEMNTEAFF. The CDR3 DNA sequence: TGTGCCAGCAATAGTGATGAAATGAACACTGAAGCTTTCTTT. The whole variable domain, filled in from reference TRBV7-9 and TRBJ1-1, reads DTGVSQNPRHKITKRGQNVTFRCDPISEHNRLYWYRQTLGQGPEFLTYFQNEAQLEKSRLLSDRFSAERPKGSFSTLEIQRTEQGDSAMYLCASNSDEMNTEAFFGQGTRLTVV.

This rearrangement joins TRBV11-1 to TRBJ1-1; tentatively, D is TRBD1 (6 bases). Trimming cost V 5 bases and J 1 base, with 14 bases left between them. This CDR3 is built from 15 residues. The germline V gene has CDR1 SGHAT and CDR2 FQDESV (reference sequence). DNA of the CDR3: TGTGCCAGCAGCCGTAAGACAGGTCGGAACACTGAAGCTTTCTTT. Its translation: CASSRKTGRNTEAFF.

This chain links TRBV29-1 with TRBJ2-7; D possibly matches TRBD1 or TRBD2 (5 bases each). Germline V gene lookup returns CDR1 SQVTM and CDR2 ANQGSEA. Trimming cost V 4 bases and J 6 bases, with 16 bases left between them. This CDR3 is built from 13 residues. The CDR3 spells CSVVGRGRSEQYF. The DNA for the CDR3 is TGCAGCGTTGTGGGAAGGGGACGGAGCGAGCAGTACTTC.

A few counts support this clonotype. As DNA, the CDR3 is TGCAGTGCTAGAGTTGTTAGCGGGGGGAACACCGGGGAGCTGTTTTTT. As protein: CSARVVSGGNTGELFF. This chain links TRBV20-1 with TRBJ2-2; 9 bases align to TRBD2. Germline CDR1 DFQATT, CDR2 SNEGSKA (reference sequence). There are 16 residues in the CDR3. Losses at the gene ends were 1 base for V and 1 base for J; bases not matched to a gene: 4.

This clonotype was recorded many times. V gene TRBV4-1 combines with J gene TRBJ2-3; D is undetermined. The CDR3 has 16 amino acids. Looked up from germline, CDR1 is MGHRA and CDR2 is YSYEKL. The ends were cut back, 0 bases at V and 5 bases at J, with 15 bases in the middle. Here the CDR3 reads CASSQDLTLSGDTQYF. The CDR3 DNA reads TGCGCCAGCAGCCAAGATCTTACCCTATCAGGAGATACGCAGTATTTT.

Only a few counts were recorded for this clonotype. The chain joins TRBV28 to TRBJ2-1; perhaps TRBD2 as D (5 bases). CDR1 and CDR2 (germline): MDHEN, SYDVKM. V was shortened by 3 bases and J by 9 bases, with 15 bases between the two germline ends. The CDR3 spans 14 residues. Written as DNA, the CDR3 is TGTGCCAGCAGTTTTTTACGGGGTAAGGCTGAGCAGTTCTTC. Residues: CASSFLRGKAEQFF.

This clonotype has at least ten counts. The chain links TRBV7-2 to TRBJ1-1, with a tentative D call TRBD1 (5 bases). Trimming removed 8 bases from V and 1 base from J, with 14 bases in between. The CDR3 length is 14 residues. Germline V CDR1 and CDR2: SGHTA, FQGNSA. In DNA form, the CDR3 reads TGTGCCAGCGGAGTGGGGGGGGGGAACACTGAAGCTTTCTTT. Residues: CASGVGGGNTEAFF.

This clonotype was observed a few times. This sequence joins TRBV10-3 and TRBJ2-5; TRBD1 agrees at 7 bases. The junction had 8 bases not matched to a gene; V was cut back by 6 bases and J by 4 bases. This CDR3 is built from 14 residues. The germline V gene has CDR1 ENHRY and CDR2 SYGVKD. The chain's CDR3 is CAIRRQGLGETQYF. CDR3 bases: TGTGCCATCAGGAGACAGGGATTGGGAGAGACCCAGTACTTC.

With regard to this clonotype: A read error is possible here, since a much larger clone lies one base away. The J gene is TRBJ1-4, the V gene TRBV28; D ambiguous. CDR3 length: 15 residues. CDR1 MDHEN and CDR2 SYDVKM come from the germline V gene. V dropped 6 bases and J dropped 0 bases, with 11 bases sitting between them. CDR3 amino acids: CASSPPWATNEKLFF. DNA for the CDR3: TGTGCCAGCAGCCCCCCCTGGGCAACTAATGAAAAACTGTTTTTT.

The CDR3 DNA reads as TGTGCCAGCAGCTTTATACTGACAGATCGCTCTGGAAACACCATATATTTT. Its protein is CASSFILTDRSGNTIYF. J is TRBJ1-3 and V is TRBV5-6; D perhaps matches TRBD1 (5 bases). The CDR3 totals 17 residues. Per the germline V gene, CDR1 is SGHDT and CDR2 is YYEEEE. Trimming stripped 2 bases from V and 0 bases from J, with 15 bases between.

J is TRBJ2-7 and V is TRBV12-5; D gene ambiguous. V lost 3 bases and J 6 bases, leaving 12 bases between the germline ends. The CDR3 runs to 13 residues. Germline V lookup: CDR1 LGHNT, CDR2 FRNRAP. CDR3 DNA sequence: TGTGCTAGTGGTTTTGTAAACGGCCGCGAGCAGTACTTC. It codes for CASGFVNGREQYF.

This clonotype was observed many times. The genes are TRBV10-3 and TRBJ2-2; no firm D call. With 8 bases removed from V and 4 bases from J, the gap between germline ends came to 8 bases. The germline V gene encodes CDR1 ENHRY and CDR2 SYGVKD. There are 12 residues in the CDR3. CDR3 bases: TGTGCCATCCGTAAAGGCACCGGGGAGCTGTTTTTT. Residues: CAIRKGTGELFF.

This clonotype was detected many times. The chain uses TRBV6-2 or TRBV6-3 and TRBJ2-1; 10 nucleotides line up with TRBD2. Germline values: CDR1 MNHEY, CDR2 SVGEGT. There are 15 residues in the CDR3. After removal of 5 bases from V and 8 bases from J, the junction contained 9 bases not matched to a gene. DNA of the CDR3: TGTGCCAGCAGTCCCGGGACTAGCGTTCCCTATGAGCAGTTCTTC. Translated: CASSPGTSVPYEQFF.

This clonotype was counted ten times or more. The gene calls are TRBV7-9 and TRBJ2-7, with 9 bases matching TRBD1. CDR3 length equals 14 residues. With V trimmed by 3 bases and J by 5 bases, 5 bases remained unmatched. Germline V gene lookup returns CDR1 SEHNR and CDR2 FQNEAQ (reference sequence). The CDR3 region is CASSFPTGGNEQYF. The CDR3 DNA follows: TGTGCCAGCAGCTTCCCGACAGGGGGGAACGAGCAGTACTTC.

CDR3 bases: TGTGCCAGCAGTCCAGGAAGCGAGACCCAGTACTTC. Amino acids: CASSPGSETQYF. The gene calls are TRBV6-6 and TRBJ2-5; no reliable D call. The V end lost 5 bases, the J end lost 5 bases, and 9 bases lay between the germline ends. The germline gives CDR1 MNHNY, CDR2 SVGAGI (reference sequence). CDR3 length: 12 residues.

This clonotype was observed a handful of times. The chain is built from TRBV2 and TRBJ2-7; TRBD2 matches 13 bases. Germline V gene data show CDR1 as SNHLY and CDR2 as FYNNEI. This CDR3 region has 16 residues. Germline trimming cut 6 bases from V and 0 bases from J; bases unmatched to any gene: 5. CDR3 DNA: TGTGCCAGCAGGGACCGGACTAGCGGGGGCTCCTACGAGCAGTACTTC. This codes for CASRDRTSGGSYEQYF. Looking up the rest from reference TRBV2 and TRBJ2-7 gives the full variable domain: EPEVTQTPSHQVTQMGQEVILRCVPISNHLYFYWYRQILGQKVEFLVSFYNNEISEKSEIFDDQFSVERPDGSNFTLKIRSTKLEDSAMYFCASRDRTSGGSYEQYFGPGTRLTVT.

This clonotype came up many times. The CDR3 here is CATSRAMGDSDFVHLSYNEQFF. CDR3 DNA: TGTGCCACCAGCAGGGCTATGGGAGATAGCGACTTCGTACATCTGTCCTACAATGAGCAGTTCTTC. The chain is built from TRBV15 and TRBJ2-1; D is perhaps TRBD2 (5 bases). Trimming took off 3 bases at V and 1 base at J, with 31 bases between the two ends. The CDR3 runs to 22 residues. Germline V gene sequence: CDR1 LNHNV, CDR2 YYDKDF (reference sequence).

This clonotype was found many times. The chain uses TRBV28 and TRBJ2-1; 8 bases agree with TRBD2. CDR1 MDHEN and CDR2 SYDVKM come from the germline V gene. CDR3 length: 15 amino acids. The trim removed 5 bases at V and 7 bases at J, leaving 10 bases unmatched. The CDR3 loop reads CASSDSSSGRNEQFF. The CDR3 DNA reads TGTGCCAGCAGTGATTCATCCAGCGGGAGAAATGAGCAGTTCTTC.

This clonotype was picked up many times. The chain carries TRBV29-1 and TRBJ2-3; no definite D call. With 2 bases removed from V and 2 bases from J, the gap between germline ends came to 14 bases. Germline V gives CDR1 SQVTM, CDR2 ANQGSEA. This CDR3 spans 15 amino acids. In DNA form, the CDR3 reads TGCAGCGTTGAACCGGGCCTAACCCTCACAGATACGCAGTATTTT. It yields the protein CSVEPGLTLTDTQYF.

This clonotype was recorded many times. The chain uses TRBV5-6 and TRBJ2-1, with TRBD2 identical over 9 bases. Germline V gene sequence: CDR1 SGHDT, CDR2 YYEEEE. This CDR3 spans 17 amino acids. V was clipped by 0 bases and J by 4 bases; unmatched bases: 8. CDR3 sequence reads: CASSLEGSGRSYNEQFF. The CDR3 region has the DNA TGTGCCAGCAGCTTGGAGGGTAGCGGGAGATCATACAATGAGCAGTTCTTC.